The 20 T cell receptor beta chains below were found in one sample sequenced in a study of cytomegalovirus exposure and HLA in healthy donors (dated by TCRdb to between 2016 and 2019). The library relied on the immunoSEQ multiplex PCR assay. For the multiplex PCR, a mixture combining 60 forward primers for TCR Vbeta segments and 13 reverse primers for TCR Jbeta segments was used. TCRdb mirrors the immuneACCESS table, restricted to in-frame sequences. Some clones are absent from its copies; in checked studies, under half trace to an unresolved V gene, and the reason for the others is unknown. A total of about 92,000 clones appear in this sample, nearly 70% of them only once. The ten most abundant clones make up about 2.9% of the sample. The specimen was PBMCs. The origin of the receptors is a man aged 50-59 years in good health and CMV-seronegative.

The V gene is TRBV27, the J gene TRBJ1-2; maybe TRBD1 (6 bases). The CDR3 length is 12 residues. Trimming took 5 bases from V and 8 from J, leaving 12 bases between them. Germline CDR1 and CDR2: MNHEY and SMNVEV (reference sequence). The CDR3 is CASSSFRGGYTF. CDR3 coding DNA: TGTGCCAGCAGTAGCTTCAGGGGAGGCTACACCTTC.

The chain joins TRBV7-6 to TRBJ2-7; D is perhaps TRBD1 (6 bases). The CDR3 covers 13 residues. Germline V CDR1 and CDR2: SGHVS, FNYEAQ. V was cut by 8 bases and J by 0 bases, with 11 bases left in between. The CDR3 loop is CASLGASSYEQYV. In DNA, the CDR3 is TGTGCCAGCTTGGGGGCGAGCTCCTACGAGCAGTACGTC.

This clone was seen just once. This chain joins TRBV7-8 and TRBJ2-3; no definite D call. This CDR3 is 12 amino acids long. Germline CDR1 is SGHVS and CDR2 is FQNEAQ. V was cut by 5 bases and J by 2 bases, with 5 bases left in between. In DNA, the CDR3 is TGTGCCAGCAGCATACACACAGATACGCAGTATTTT. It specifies CASSIHTDTQYF.

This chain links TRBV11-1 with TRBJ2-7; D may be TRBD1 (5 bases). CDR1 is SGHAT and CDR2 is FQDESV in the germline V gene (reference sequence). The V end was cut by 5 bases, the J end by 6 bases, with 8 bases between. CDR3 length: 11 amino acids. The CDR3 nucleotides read TGTGCCAGCAGCCAGGGCGGCGAGCAGTACTTC. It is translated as CASSQGGEQYF.

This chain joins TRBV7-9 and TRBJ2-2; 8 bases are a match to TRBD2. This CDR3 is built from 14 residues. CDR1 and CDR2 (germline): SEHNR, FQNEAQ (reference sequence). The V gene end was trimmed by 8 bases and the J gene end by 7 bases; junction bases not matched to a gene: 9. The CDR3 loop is CASRPGGGHGELFF. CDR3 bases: TGTGCCAGCCGCCCGGGAGGGGGTCACGGGGAGCTGTTTTTT. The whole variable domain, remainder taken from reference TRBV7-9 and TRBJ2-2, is DTGVSQNPRHKITKRGQNVTFRCDPISEHNRLYWYRQTLGQGPEFLTYFQNEAQLEKSRLLSDRFSAERPKGSFSTLEIQRTEQGDSAMYLCASRPGGGHGELFFGEGSRLTVL.

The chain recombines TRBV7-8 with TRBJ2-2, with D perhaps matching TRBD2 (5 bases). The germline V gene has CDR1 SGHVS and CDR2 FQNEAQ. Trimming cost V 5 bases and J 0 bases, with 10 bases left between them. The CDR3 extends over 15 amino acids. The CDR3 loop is CASSRIAPNTGELFF. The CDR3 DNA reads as TGTGCCAGCAGCCGTATAGCGCCGAACACCGGGGAGCTGTTTTTT.

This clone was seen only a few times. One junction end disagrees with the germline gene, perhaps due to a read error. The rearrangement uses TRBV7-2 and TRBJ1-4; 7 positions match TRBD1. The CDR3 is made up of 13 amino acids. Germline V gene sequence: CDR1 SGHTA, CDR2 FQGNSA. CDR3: CASSRTHRDSVYF. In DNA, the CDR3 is TGTGCCAGCAGCCGTACACATAGGGACAGCGTTTACTTT.

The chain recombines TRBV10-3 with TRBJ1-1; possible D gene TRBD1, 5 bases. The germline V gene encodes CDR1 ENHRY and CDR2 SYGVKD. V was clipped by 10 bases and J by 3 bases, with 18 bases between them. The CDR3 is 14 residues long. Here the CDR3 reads CATQPRGEDTEAFF. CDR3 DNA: TGTGCCACCCAGCCGCGAGGGGAGGACACTGAAGCTTTCTTT.

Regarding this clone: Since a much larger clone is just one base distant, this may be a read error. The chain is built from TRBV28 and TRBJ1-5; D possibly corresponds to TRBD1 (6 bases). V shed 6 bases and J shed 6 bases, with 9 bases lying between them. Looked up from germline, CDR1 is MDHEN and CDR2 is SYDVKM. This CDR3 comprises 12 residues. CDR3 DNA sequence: TGTGCCAGCAGGGCGGGGGCTCAGCCCCAGCATTTT. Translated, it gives CASRAGAQPQHF.

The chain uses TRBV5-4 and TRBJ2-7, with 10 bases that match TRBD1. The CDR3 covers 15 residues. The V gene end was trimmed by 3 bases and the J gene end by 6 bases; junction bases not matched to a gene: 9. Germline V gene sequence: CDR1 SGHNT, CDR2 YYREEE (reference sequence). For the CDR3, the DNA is TGTGCCAGCAGCTCTAATACAAGGACAGGGGGCGAGCAGTACTTC. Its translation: CASSSNTRTGGEQYF.

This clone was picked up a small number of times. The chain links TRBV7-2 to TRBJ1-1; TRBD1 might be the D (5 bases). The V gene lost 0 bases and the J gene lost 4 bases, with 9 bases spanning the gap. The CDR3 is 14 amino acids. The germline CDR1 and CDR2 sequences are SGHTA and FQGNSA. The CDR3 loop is CASSLAWQGTEAFF. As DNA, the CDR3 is TGTGCCAGCAGCTTAGCATGGCAGGGCACTGAAGCTTTCTTT.

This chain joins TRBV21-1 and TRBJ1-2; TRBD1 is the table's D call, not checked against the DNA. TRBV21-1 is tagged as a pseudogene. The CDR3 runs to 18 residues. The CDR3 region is CASSKKGTGGIGSYGYTF. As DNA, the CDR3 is TGTGCCAGCAGCAAAAAGGGGACAGGGGGCATTGGGTCCTATGGCTACACCTTC.

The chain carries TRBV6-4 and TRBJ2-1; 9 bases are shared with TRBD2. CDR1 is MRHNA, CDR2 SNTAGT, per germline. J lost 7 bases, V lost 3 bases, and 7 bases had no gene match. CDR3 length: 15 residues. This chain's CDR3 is CASSEREGSGNEQFF. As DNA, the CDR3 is TGTGCCAGCAGTGAGCGGGAGGGATCTGGGAATGAGCAGTTCTTC.

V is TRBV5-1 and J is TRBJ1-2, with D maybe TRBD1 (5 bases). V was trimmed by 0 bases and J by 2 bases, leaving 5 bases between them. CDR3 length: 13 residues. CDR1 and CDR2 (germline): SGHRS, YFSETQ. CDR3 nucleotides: TGCGCCAGCAGCTTGGAGGGGAACTATGGCTACACCTTC. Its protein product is CASSLEGNYGYTF.

The CDR3, as DNA: TGCGCCAGCAGCGTTAGTGGGAACACTGAAGCTTTCTTT. This sequence encodes CASSVSGNTEAFF. The chain recombines TRBV5-1 with TRBJ1-1; D is unclear. CDR1 and CDR2 from the germline V gene are SGHRS and YFSETQ. The ends were cut back, 4 bases at V and 1 base at J, with 8 bases in the middle. The CDR3 has 13 amino acids.

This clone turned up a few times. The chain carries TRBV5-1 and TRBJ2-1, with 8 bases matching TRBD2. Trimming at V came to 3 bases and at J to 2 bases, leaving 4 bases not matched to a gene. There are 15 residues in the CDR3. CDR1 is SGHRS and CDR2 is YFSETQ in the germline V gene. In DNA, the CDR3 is TGCGCCAGCAGCTCACTAGCGGACCCCTACAATGAGCAGTTCTTC. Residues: CASSSLADPYNEQFF.

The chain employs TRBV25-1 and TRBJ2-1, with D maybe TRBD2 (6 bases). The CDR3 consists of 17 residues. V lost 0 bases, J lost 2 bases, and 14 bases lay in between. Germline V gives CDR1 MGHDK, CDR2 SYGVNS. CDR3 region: CASSEYTGATPYNEQFF. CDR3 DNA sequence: TGTGCCAGCAGTGAATATACGGGAGCTACACCCTACAATGAGCAGTTCTTC.

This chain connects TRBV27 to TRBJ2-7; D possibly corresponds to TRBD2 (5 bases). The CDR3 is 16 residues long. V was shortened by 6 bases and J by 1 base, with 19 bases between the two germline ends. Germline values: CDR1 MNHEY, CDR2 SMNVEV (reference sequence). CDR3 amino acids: CASRPVGGGLSYEQYV. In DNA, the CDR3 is TGTGCCAGCAGGCCCGTGGGCGGCGGACTTTCCTACGAGCAGTACGTC.

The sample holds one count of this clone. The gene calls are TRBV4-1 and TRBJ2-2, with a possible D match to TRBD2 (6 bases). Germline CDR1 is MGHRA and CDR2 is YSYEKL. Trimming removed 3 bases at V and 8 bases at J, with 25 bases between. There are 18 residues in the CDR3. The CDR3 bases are TGCGCCAGCAGCCAGATACGCCATACCAAGAGGGAGGAGGGGGAGCTGTTTTTT. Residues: CASSQIRHTKREEGELFF.

For the CDR3, the DNA is TGTGCCAGCTCACTTCGGGACAGGGTAATCGATGGCTACACCTTC. Encoded protein: CASSLRDRVIDGYTF. This rearrangement joins TRBV18 to TRBJ1-2; 9 bases align to TRBD1. Per germline, CDR1 KGHSH and CDR2 LQKENI. Unmatched junction bases numbered 9, after V lost 4 bases and J lost 6 bases. This CDR3 region has 15 residues.